The 15 T cell receptor beta chains below come from one sample, sequenced in a study of control samples from healthy donors and cancer patients. Here immunoSEQ multiplex PCR was the method, and the copy in TCRdb shows in-frame clones only, minus some. The sample consists of 120,000 or so clones, about nine tenths of them appearing once. The sequencing input was blood. The source is a man aged 40-50 years in good health.

The chain is built from TRBV4-1 and TRBJ1-4, with 7 bases aligning to TRBD1. This CDR3 is 14 amino acids long. V was pared by 4 bases and J by 4 bases, with 3 bases of the junction left unmatched. Germline V gene data show CDR1 as MGHRA and CDR2 as YSYEKL. CDR3 region: CASSLQGNNEKLFF. The CDR3 nucleotides read TGCGCCAGCAGCCTACAGGGGAATAATGAAAAACTGTTTTTT.

The chain combines TRBV4-2 with TRBJ2-5, with a possible D match to TRBD1 (5 bases). The CDR3 is made up of 15 amino acids. Germline V CDR1 and CDR2: LGHNA, YNFKEQ. V shed 3 bases and J shed 4 bases, with 15 bases lying between them. CDR3 sequence (DNA): TGTGCCAGCAGCCACGCACTCAGGGTTCCAGAGACCCAGTACTTC. It translates to CASSHALRVPETQYF.

V gene TRBV7-8 combines with J gene TRBJ2-3; TRBD2 matches at 7 bases. This CDR3 is built from 15 residues. Per germline, CDR1 SGHVS and CDR2 FQNEAQ. Trimming took 7 bases from V and 1 from J; bases not matched to a gene: 8. CDR3 protein: CASNSGRGGTDTQYF. The CDR3 DNA reads as TGTGCCAGCAATTCAGGCCGGGGGGGCACAGATACGCAGTATTTT.

The rearrangement uses TRBV6-5 and TRBJ2-7, with 9 bases lining up with TRBD1. The CDR3 extends over 14 amino acids. Germline assignment: CDR1 MNHEY and CDR2 SVGAGI. V dropped 2 bases and J dropped 3; count of bases not matched to a gene: 2. CDR3 in DNA: TGTGCCAGCAGTTACGGACAGGGGATCTACGAGCAGTACTTC. Amino acid sequence: CASSYGQGIYEQYF.

The chain recombines TRBV7-2 with TRBJ1-5; D remains unclear. Germline V gene lookup returns CDR1 SGHTA and CDR2 FQGNSA. CDR3 length equals 13 residues. Between the trimmed V and J ends, which lost 0 bases and 9 bases, there was a span of 9 bases. The CDR3 nucleotides read TGTGCCAGCAGCTTAGCAATGGGTGGGCCCCAGCATTTT. Translating it yields CASSLAMGGPQHF.

The chain joins TRBV5-1 to TRBJ2-2; D might be TRBD2 (6 bases). From germline, CDR1 is SGHRS and CDR2 YFSETQ. Trimming removed 0 bases at V and 5 bases at J, with 11 bases between. This CDR3 contains 15 residues. CDR3 protein: CASSLAAEGTGELFF. The CDR3 DNA follows: TGCGCCAGCAGCTTGGCCGCGGAGGGGACCGGGGAGCTGTTTTTT.

V and J are TRBV12-3 or TRBV12-4 and TRBJ1-2; the D is unclear. Between the trimmed V and J ends, which lost 3 bases and 7 bases, there was a span of 12 bases. This CDR3 is built from 13 residues. CDR3 region: CASSFYGVGGYTF. CDR3 sequence (DNA): TGTGCCAGCAGTTTTTACGGGGTTGGTGGCTACACCTTC.

The count of this clone is one. The gene calls are TRBV2 and TRBJ2-3, with 8 bases aligning to TRBD1. CDR1 and CDR2 from the germline V gene are SNHLY and FYNNEI. The CDR3 consists of 15 residues. The trim removed 7 bases at V and 1 base at J, leaving 7 bases unmatched. CDR3 in amino acids: CASNRQGARTDTQYF. The CDR3 DNA sequence: TGTGCCAGCAACCGTCAGGGGGCTCGCACAGATACGCAGTATTTT.

This chain links TRBV4-3 with TRBJ2-2; D is unclear. The V gene's germline CDR1 is LGHNA and CDR2 YSLEER. Trimming cost V 0 bases and J 3 bases, with 20 bases left between them. This CDR3 contains 19 residues. CDR3 residues: CASSQEGAPGRSDTGELFF. Written as DNA, the CDR3 is TGCGCCAGCAGCCAAGAAGGAGCCCCAGGCAGGAGCGACACCGGGGAGCTGTTTTTT.

This chain joins TRBV30 and TRBJ1-6; TRBD1 is a possible D gene (6 bases). Germline-derived CDR1 and CDR2 are GTSNPN and SVGIG (reference sequence). The CDR3 covers 15 residues. V gave up 2 bases and J gave up 5 bases, with 13 bases separating them. The CDR3 DNA follows: TGTGCCTGGAGTCCGGGGGGCTTTAATAATTCACCCCTCCACTTT. It specifies CAWSPGGFNNSPLHF.

The CDR3 nucleotides read TGTGCCAGCTGCCCAGGGACCTACTATGGCTACACCTTC. Protein sequence: CASCPGTYYGYTF. The rearrangement links TRBV28 to TRBJ1-2; D possibly corresponds to TRBD1 (5 bases). The CDR3 spans 13 residues. Germline V gene data show CDR1 as MDHEN and CDR2 as SYDVKM. The V end lost 8 bases, the J end lost 3 bases, and 13 bases lay between the germline ends.

The CDR3 nucleotides are TGTGCCACCGAGGGGGCCCGGAACACTGAAGCTTTCTTT. As protein: CATEGARNTEAFF. The J gene is TRBJ1-1, the V gene TRBV15; 7 bases are a match to TRBD1. CDR1 is LNHNV and CDR2 is YYDKDF in the germline V gene (reference sequence). V shed 8 bases, J shed 1 base, and the junction held 4 bases outside the gene matches. The CDR3 length is 13 residues. The entire variable domain, with the rest obtained from reference TRBV15 and TRBJ1-1, is as follows: DAMVIQNPRYQVTQFGKPVTLSCSQTLNHNVMYWYQQKSSQAPKLLFHYYDKDFNNEADTPDNFQSRRPNTSFCFLDIRSPGLGDTAMYLCATEGARNTEAFFGQGTRLTVV.

This sequence joins TRBV6-5 and TRBJ1-2; 8 nucleotides line up with TRBD1. This CDR3 is built from 13 residues. V gave up 5 bases and J gave up 2 bases; unmatched junction bases: 1. The germline gives CDR1 MNHEY, CDR2 SVGAGI. The CDR3 sequence: CASSRQGNYGYTF. CDR3 DNA sequence: TGTGCCAGCAGTCGACAGGGGAACTATGGCTACACCTTC.

The chain links TRBV20-1 to TRBJ1-2; D gene ambiguous. The ends were cut back, 2 bases at V and 1 base at J, with 2 bases in the middle. This CDR3 is built from 11 residues. Looked up from germline, CDR1 is DFQATT and CDR2 is SNEGSKA (reference sequence). The CDR3 reads CSARHNYGYTF. CDR3 in DNA: TGCAGTGCTAGACATAACTATGGCTACACCTTC.

This chain connects TRBV7-2 to TRBJ2-1, with D unresolved. V lost 3 bases and J lost 3, with 9 bases in between. There are 14 residues in the CDR3. Looked up from germline, CDR1 is SGHTA and CDR2 is FQGNSA. The CDR3 protein is CASSFPGIYNEQFF. For the CDR3, the DNA is TGTGCCAGCAGCTTCCCAGGTATCTACAATGAGCAGTTCTTC.